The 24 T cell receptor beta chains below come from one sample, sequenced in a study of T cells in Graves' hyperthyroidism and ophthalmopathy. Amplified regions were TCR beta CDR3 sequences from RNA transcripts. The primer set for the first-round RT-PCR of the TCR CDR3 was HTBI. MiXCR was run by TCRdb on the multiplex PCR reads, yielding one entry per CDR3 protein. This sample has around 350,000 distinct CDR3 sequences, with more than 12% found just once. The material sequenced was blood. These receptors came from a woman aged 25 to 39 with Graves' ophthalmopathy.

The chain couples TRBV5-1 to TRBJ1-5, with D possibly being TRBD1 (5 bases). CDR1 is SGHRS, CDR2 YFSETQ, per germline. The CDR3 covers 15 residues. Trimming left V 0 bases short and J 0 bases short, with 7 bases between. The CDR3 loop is CASSLDQGSNQPQHF. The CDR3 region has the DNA TGCGCCAGCAGCTTGGACCAGGGTAGCAATCAGCCCCAGCATTTT. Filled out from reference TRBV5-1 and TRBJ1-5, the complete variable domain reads KAGVTQTPRYLIKTRGQQVTLSCSPISGHRSVSWYQQTPGQGLQFLFEYFSETQRNKGNFPGRFSGRQFSNSRSEMNVSTLELGDSALYLCASSLDQGSNQPQHFGDGTRLSIL.

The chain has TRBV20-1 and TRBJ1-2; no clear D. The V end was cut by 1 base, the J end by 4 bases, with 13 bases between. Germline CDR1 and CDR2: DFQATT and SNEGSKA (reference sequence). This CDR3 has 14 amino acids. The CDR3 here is CSARGPGRSYGYTF. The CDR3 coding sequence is TGCAGTGCTAGAGGCCCGGGCAGGAGCTATGGCTACACCTTC.

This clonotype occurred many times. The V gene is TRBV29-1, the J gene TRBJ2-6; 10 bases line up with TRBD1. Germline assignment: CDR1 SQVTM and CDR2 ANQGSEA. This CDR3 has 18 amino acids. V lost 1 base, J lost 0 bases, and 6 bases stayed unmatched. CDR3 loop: CSVEAGTGVSSGANVLTF. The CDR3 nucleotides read TGCAGCGTTGAAGCCGGGACAGGGGTTAGCTCTGGGGCCAACGTCCTGACTTTC.

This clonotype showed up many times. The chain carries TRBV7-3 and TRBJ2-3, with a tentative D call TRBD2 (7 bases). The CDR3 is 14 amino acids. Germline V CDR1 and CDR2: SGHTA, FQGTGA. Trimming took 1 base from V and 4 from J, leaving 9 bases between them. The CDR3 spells CASSLIGGADTQYF. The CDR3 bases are TGTGCCAGCAGCTTAATAGGGGGGGCAGATACGCAGTATTTT.

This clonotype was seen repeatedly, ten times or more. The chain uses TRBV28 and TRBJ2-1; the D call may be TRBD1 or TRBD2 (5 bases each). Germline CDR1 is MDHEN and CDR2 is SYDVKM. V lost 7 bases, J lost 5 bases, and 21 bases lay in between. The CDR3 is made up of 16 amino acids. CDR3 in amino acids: CASIEWSGGLNNEQFF. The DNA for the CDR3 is TGTGCCAGCATAGAGTGGAGTGGGGGTTTGAACAATGAGCAGTTCTTC.

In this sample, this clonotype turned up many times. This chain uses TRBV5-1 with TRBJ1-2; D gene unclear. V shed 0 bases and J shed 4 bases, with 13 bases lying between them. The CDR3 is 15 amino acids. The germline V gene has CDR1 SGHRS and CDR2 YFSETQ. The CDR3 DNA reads TGCGCCAGCAGCTTGGTTCCCCAAGAGGGCTATGGCTACACCTTC. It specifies CASSLVPQEGYGYTF.

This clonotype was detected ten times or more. The CDR3 nucleotides are TGTGCCAGCAGCCGGAAAGGATATGGCTACACCTTC. It specifies CASSRKGYGYTF. This chain uses TRBV7-9 with TRBJ1-2; no definite D call. V lost 5 bases to trimming and J lost 5 bases, with 9 bases between them. Germline CDR1 SEHNR, CDR2 FQNEAQ (reference sequence). The CDR3 has 12 residues.

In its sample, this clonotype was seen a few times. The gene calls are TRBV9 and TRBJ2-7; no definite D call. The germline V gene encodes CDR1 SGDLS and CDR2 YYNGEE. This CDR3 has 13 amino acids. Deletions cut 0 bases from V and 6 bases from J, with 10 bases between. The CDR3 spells CASSVGGTFEQYF. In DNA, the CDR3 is TGTGCCAGCAGCGTAGGGGGTACGTTCGAGCAGTACTTC. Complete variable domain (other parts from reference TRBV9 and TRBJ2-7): DSGVTQTPKHLITATGQRVTLRCSPRSGDLSVYWYQQSLDQGLQFLIQYYNGEERAKGNILERFSAQQFPDLHSELNLSSLELGDSALYFCASSVGGTFEQYFGPGTRLTVT.

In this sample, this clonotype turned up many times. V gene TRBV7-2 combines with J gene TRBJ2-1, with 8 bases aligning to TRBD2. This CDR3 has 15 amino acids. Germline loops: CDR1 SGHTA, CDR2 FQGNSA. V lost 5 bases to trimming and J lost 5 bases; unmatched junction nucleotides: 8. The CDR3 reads CASSPGTRGHNEQFF. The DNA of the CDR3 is TGTGCCAGCAGCCCGGGGACTAGAGGCCACAATGAGCAGTTCTTC.

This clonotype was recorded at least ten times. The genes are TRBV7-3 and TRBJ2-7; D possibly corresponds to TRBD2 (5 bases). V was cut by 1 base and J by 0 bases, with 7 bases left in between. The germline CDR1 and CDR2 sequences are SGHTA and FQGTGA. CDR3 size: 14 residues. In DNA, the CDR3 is TGTGCCAGCAGCTTAATAGCGTACTCCTACGAGCAGTACTTC. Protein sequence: CASSLIAYSYEQYF. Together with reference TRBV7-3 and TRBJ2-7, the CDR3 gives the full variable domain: GAGVSQTPSNKVTEKGKYVELRCDPISGHTALYWYRQSLGQGPEFLIYFQGTGAADDSGLPNDRFFAVRPEGSVSTLKIQRTERGDSAVYLCASSLIAYSYEQYFGPGTRLTVT.

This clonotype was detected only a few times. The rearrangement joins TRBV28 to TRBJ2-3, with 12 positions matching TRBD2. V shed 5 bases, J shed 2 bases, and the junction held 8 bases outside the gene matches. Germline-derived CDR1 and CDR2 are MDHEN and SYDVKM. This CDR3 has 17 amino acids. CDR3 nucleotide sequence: TGTGCCAGCAGTCCCCTTAGACTAGCGGGGGACACAGATACGCAGTATTTT. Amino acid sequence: CASSPLRLAGDTDTQYF.

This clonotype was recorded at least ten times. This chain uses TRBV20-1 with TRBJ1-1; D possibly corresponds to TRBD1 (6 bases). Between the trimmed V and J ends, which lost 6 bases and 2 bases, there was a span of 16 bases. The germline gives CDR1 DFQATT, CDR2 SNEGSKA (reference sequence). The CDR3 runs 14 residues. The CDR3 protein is CSAGRAGENTEAFF. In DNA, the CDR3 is TGCAGTGCCGGCCGGGCAGGGGAAAACACTGAAGCTTTCTTT.

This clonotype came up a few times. CDR3 sequence (DNA): TGTGCCAGCAGCCGTAATTGGGGGGGCCCACTAGTCGCGCGCGGCCACACTGAAGCTTTCTTT. Amino acids: CASSRNWGGPLVARGHTEAFF. This chain links TRBV7-9 with TRBJ1-1; tentatively, D is TRBD1 (6 bases). Germline V CDR1 and CDR2: SEHNR, FQNEAQ (reference sequence). V was cut by 5 bases and J by 3 bases, with 34 bases left in between. CDR3 length: 21 amino acids.

In DNA form, the CDR3 reads TGTGCCAGCAGTGGTTTAGCCGACACCGACTCCTACAATGAGCAGTTCTTC. Its translation: CASSGLADTDSYNEQFF. The rearrangement joins TRBV6-1 to TRBJ2-1, with no clear D. Between the trimmed V and J ends, which lost 4 bases and 0 bases, there was a span of 16 bases. The germline V gene encodes CDR1 MNHNS and CDR2 SASEGT. The length of the CDR3 is 17 residues.

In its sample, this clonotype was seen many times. The CDR3 DNA sequence: TGTGCCACGCCTCGCTTGACAGACTCCTACGAGCAGTACTTC. Its protein is CATPRLTDSYEQYF. The chain links TRBV28 to TRBJ2-7; maybe TRBD1 (5 bases). The germline V gene has CDR1 MDHEN and CDR2 SYDVKM. V was trimmed by 10 bases and J by 0 bases, leaving 16 bases between them. This CDR3 contains 14 residues.

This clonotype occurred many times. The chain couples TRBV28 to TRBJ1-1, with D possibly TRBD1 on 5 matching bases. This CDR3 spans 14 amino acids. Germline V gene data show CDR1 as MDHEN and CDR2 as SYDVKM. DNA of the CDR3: TGTCATTCTAGATTGGGGGGGGTGGACACTGAAGCTTTCTTT. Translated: CHSRLGGVDTEAFF.

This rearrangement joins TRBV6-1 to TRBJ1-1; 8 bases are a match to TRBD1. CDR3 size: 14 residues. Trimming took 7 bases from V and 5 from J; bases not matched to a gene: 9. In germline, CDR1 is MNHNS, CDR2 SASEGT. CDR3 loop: CASNLDRVKTEAFF. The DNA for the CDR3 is TGTGCCAGCAACTTGGACAGGGTTAAAACTGAAGCTTTCTTT.

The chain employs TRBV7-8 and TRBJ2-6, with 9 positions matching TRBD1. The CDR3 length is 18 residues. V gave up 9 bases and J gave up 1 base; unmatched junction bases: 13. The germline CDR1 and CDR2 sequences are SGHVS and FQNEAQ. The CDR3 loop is CASFPSRDRVSGANVLTF. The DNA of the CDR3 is TGTGCCAGTTTTCCTTCCCGGGACAGGGTATCTGGGGCCAACGTCCTGACTTTC.

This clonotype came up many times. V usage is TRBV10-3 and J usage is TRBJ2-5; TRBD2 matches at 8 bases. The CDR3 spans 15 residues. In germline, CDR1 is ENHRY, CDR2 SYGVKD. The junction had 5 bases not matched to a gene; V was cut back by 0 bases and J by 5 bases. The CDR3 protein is CAISESIGGAETQYF. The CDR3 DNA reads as TGTGCCATCAGTGAGTCTATCGGGGGGGCGGAGACCCAGTACTTC.

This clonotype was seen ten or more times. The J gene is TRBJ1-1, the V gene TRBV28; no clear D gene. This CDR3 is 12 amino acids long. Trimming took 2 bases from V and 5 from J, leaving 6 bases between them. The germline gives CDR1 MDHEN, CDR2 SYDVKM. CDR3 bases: TGTGCCAGCAGTTTAATGGGGACTGAAGCTTTCTTT. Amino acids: CASSLMGTEAFF.

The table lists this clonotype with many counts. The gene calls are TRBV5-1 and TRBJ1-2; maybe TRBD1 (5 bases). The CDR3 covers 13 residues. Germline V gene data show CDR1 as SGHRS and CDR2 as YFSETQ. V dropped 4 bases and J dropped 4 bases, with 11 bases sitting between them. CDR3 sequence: CASSHDSSYGYTF. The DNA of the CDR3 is TGCGCCAGCAGCCATGACAGCTCCTATGGCTACACCTTC.

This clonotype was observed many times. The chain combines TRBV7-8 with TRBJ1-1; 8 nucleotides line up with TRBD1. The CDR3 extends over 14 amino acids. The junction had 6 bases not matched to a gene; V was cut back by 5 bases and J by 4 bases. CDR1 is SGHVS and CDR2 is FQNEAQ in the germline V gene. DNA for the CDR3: TGTGCCAGCAGCCTCAGGGGGCTTGGCACTGAAGCTTTCTTT. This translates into CASSLRGLGTEAFF.

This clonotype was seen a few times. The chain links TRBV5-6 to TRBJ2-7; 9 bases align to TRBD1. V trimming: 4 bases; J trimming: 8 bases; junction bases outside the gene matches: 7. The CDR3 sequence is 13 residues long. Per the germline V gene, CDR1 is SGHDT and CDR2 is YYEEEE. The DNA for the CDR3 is TGTGCCAGCAGCCGACAGGGGGTAATAAAGCAGTACTTC. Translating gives CASSRQGVIKQYF. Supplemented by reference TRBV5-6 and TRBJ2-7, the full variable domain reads DAGVTQSPTHLIKTRGQQVTLRCSPKSGHDTVSWYQQALGQGPQFIFQYYEEEERQRGNFPDRFSGHQFPNYSSELNVNALLLGDSALYLCASSRQGVIKQYFGPGTRLTVT.

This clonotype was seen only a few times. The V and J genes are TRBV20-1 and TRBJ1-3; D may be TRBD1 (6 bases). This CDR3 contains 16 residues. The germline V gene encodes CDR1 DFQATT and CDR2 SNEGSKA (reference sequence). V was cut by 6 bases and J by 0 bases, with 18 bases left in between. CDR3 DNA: TGCAGTGCAAAACATGGACAGCCACACTCTGGAAACACCATATATTTT. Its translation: CSAKHGQPHSGNTIYF.